What follows are 3 T cell receptor beta chains derived from one specimen sequenced in a study of T cell responses to AZD1222 COVID-19 vaccine. This table comes from immunoSEQ multiplex PCR, and its TCRdb copy is limited to in-frame clones, with some not included. The repertoire holds around 150,000 clones, with about four fifths as singletons. The material sequenced was peripheral blood, taken on day 0 of AZD1222 vaccination. Source of these receptors: an adult in good health.

The V and J genes are TRBV2 and TRBJ2-3; D gene unclear. This CDR3 region has 14 residues. Germline CDR1 SNHLY, CDR2 FYNNEI. V dropped 7 bases and J dropped 0 bases, with 11 bases sitting between them. The CDR3 DNA follows: TGTGCCAGCACTGAGACCTCTAGCACAGATACGCAGTATTTT. Protein: CASTETSSTDTQYF.

This clone was counted a single time. This rearrangement joins TRBV5-1 to TRBJ1-4; TRBD1 agrees at 8 bases. V lost 0 bases and J lost 3; bases outside the gene matches: 13. This CDR3 is 19 amino acids long. Germline loops: CDR1 SGHRS, CDR2 YFSETQ. The CDR3 region has the DNA TGCGCCAGCAGCTTGGCCATCGGACAGGGAAGGGCATCTAATGAAAAACTGTTTTTT. Translating gives CASSLAIGQGRASNEKLFF. The whole variable domain, remainder taken from reference TRBV5-1 and TRBJ1-4, is KAGVTQTPRYLIKTRGQQVTLSCSPISGHRSVSWYQQTPGQGLQFLFEYFSETQRNKGNFPGRFSGRQFSNSRSEMNVSTLELGDSALYLCASSLAIGQGRASNEKLFFGSGTQLSVL.

This chain links TRBV28 with TRBJ2-7; 8 positions agree with TRBD1. CDR3 size: 16 residues. J gave up 6 bases and V 5 bases, and 15 bases lay outside the gene matches. CDR1 and CDR2 (germline): MDHEN, SYDVKM. The CDR3 reads CASSAPGTGFRFEQYF. The CDR3 DNA follows: TGTGCCAGCAGTGCCCCCGGGACAGGCTTTAGGTTCGAGCAGTACTTC.